This entry lists 26 T cell receptor beta chains sequenced from one sample in a study of a mutant IDH1 vaccine in newly diagnosed glioma. The time point was: baseline, week 1 (first vaccination visit). The treatment here: pre-vaccination baseline after standard-of-care therapy. Using immunoSEQ multiplex PCR, the repertoire was profiled, and TCRdb retains in-frame clones only, with some absent. Of 85,000 to 100,000 clones listed, around 82% are singletons. The material was PBMCs, obtained from a glioma patient treated with radiotherapy, temozolomide or both. The receptor source for this set is a woman aged 45-65 years with glioma.

This chain uses TRBV19 with TRBJ2-2; 9 positions agree with TRBD2. The germline V gene has CDR1 LNHDA and CDR2 SQIVND (reference sequence). This CDR3 comprises 14 residues. V dropped 2 bases and J dropped 5; count of bases not matched to a gene: 0. Here the CDR3 DNA reads TGTGCCAGTAGTATAACTAGCGGGACCGGGGAGCTGTTTTTT. Protein sequence: CASSITSGTGELFF.

This clone was detected a few times. This chain's CDR3 is CASSLGGQGLGTQYF. CDR3 in DNA: TGCGCCAGCAGCTTGGGGGGACAGGGTTTGGGTACGCAGTATTTT. V and J are TRBV5-1 and TRBJ2-3, with 9 bases fitting TRBD1. The CDR3 is 15 residues long. Germline lookup yields CDR1 SGHRS and CDR2 YFSETQ. V shed 0 bases and J 8 bases; nucleotides not matched to a gene: 7. Supplemented by reference TRBV5-1 and TRBJ2-3, the full variable domain reads KAGVTQTPRYLIKTRGQQVTLSCSPISGHRSVSWYQQTPGQGLQFLFEYFSETQRNKGNFPGRFSGRQFSNSRSEMNVSTLELGDSALYLCASSLGGQGLGTQYFGPGTRLTVL.

The chain uses TRBV19 and TRBJ2-1; no clear D gene. The CDR3 loop spans 12 amino acids. Germline CDR1 is LNHDA and CDR2 is SQIVND (reference sequence). Trimming removed 6 bases from V and 7 bases from J, with 10 bases in between. Written as DNA, the CDR3 is TGTGCCAGTAGCCCGACGGAGAATGAGCAGTTCTTC. Protein sequence: CASSPTENEQFF.

This clone was recorded many times. The rearrangement joins TRBV4-2 to TRBJ2-1; D may be TRBD2 (6 bases). The CDR3 contains 17 residues. Trimming removed 4 bases at V and 6 bases at J, with 22 bases between. The germline V gene encodes CDR1 LGHNA and CDR2 YNFKEQ. CDR3 sequence reads: CASSLGGFGGAFNEQFF. Here the CDR3 DNA reads TGTGCCAGCAGCCTCGGCGGTTTCGGGGGAGCTTTCAATGAGCAGTTCTTC.

V usage is TRBV6-6 and J usage is TRBJ1-1, with D uncertain. CDR1 is MNHNY and CDR2 is SVGAGI in the germline V gene (reference sequence). The CDR3 contains 15 residues. The V end was cut by 1 base, the J end by 0 bases, with 9 bases between. CDR3 sequence reads: CASSYWAAMNTEAFF. CDR3 DNA: TGTGCCAGCAGTTACTGGGCAGCAATGAACACTGAAGCTTTCTTT.

V usage is TRBV10-1 and J usage is TRBJ1-2; D ambiguous. Germline V CDR1 and CDR2: WNHNN, SYGVQD (reference sequence). This CDR3 spans 14 amino acids. The V end lost 9 bases, the J end lost 7 bases, and 21 bases lay between the germline ends. CDR3 nucleotides: TGCGCCAGATTACCCTTAAAGTCTAGGTGTGGCTACACCTTC. Amino acid sequence: CARLPLKSRCGYTF.

The chain couples TRBV4-3 to TRBJ1-2; D gene unclear. CDR3 length: 14 residues. The V and J ends lost 1 base and 3 bases respectively, with 9 bases between them. Germline CDR1 reads LGHNA; CDR2 reads YSLEER. CDR3 loop: CASSQGRAYYGYTF. In DNA form, the CDR3 reads TGCGCCAGCAGCCAAGGGAGGGCGTACTATGGCTACACCTTC.

The chain recombines TRBV11-3 with TRBJ1-1, with unresolved D. The germline V gene has CDR1 SGHNT and CDR2 YENEEA. This CDR3 spans 16 amino acids. V lost 0 bases to trimming and J lost 1 base, with 12 bases between them. The DNA for the CDR3 is TGTGCCAGCAGCTTAGATACCTACGGCAGGAACACTGAAGCTTTCTTT. It specifies CASSLDTYGRNTEAFF.

The chain recombines TRBV9 with TRBJ1-2; D gene unclear. This CDR3 is built from 13 residues. From germline, CDR1 is SGDLS and CDR2 YYNGEE. Trimming pared 3 bases from V and 7 bases from J, leaving 13 bases between. The CDR3 DNA sequence: TGTGCCAGCAGCGAGGGCCCCTCCCTTGGCTACACCTTC. This gives the protein CASSEGPSLGYTF.

The V gene is TRBV6-5, the J gene TRBJ2-1; possibly TRBD2 for D (6 bases). There are 15 residues in the CDR3. The V and J ends lost 6 bases and 2 bases respectively, with 14 bases between them. Germline V gene data show CDR1 as MNHEY and CDR2 as SVGAGI. The CDR3 loop is CASSLTSATYNEQFF. The CDR3 bases are TGTGCCAGCAGCTTGACTAGTGCAACCTACAATGAGCAGTTCTTC.

This clone showed up just a few times. The chain uses TRBV19 and TRBJ2-7; 7 positions match TRBD1. Trimming took 3 bases from V and 5 from J; bases not matched to a gene: 16. Germline CDR1 LNHDA, CDR2 SQIVND (reference sequence). The CDR3 has 17 residues. CDR3 sequence (DNA): TGTGCCAGTAGTATGTATACTTGGACAGGTCTAGTGAACGAGCAGTACTTC. Protein: CASSMYTWTGLVNEQYF.

This clone was seen only once. This chain uses TRBV7-9 with TRBJ2-5; 10 bases are shared with TRBD2. V dropped 5 bases and J dropped 4; count of bases not matched to a gene: 13. CDR3 length: 17 residues. The germline V gene encodes CDR1 SEHNR and CDR2 FQNEAQ (reference sequence). The CDR3, as DNA: TGTGCCAGCAGCGCCGAGGAGCGGGGGGGCCTTACAGAGACCCAGTACTTC. It is translated as CASSAEERGGLTETQYF.

This chain uses TRBV30 with TRBJ1-6; weak D call: TRBD1 (6 bases). CDR1 and CDR2 from the germline V gene are GTSNPN and SVGIG (reference sequence). The CDR3 covers 17 residues. Deletions cut 2 bases from V and 0 bases from J, with 14 bases between. The DNA for the CDR3 is TGTGCCTGGAGTCCGGGGGCGTTAAGCTCCTATAATTCACCCCTCCACTTT. Protein: CAWSPGALSSYNSPLHF. Variable domain in full (rest from reference TRBV30 and TRBJ1-6): SQTIHQWPATLVQPVGSPLSLECTVEGTSNPNLYWYRQAAGRGLQLLFYSVGIGQISSEVPQNLSASRPQDRQFILSSKKLLLSDSGFYLCAWSPGALSSYNSPLHFGNGTRLTVT.

V usage is TRBV9 and J usage is TRBJ2-3; D is ambiguous. Germline assignment: CDR1 SGDLS and CDR2 YYNGEE. V lost 1 base, J lost 6 bases, and 9 bases lay in between. CDR3 length: 13 residues. CDR3 sequence: CASSVLVLDTQYF. DNA of the CDR3: TGTGCCAGCAGCGTACTTGTGTTGGATACGCAGTATTTT.

This clone came up once. The chain recombines TRBV5-6 with TRBJ1-5, with 8 bases aligning to TRBD1. Per germline, CDR1 SGHDT and CDR2 YYEEEE. Unmatched junction bases numbered 11, after V lost 4 bases and J lost 2 bases. The CDR3 is 17 residues long. The CDR3 here is CASSRLTGGVRNQPQHF. The CDR3, as DNA: TGTGCCAGCAGCCGATTAACAGGGGGTGTACGCAATCAGCCCCAGCATTTT.

CDR3 in amino acids: CASSETGKTEAFF. The CDR3 DNA sequence: TGCGCCAGCAGCGAGACAGGAAAAACTGAAGCTTTCTTT. The chain has TRBV5-1 and TRBJ1-1, with D perhaps TRBD1 (6 bases). V dropped 4 bases and J dropped 5 bases, with 12 bases sitting between them. The CDR3 has 13 amino acids. Germline CDR1 reads SGHRS; CDR2 reads YFSETQ.

The gene calls are TRBV28 and TRBJ2-7; 7 nucleotides line up with TRBD1. The CDR3 runs to 12 residues. J lost 11 bases, V lost 6 bases, and 10 bases had no gene match. The germline CDR1 and CDR2 sequences are MDHEN and SYDVKM. The CDR3 bases are TGTGCCAGCAGGAAGGCCGGGACAGTGGAGTACTTC. It yields the protein CASRKAGTVEYF. Full variable domain (remainder filled in from reference TRBV28 and TRBJ2-7): DVKVTQSSRYLVKRTGEKVFLECVQDMDHENMFWYRQDPGLGLRLIYFSYDVKMKEKGDIPEGYSVSREKKERFSLILESASTNQTSMYLCASRKAGTVEYFGPGTRLTVT.

The V call is TRBV2, the J call TRBJ2-3; D could derive from TRBD1 or TRBD2 (6 bases each). V was clipped by 4 bases and J by 5 bases, with 16 bases between them. Germline values: CDR1 SNHLY, CDR2 FYNNEI. The CDR3 totals 15 residues. In DNA, the CDR3 is TGTGCCAGCAGTGGGGGGGCTGGGGGAGGAGATACGCAGTATTTT. Amino acid sequence: CASSGGAGGGDTQYF.

The chain is built from TRBV14 and TRBJ2-7, with 7 bases that match TRBD2. Germline CDR1 SGHDN, CDR2 FVKESK. The CDR3 runs 13 residues. J was trimmed by 6 bases and V by 1 base; bases with no gene match: 3. In nucleotides, the CDR3 is TGTGCCAGCAGCCAAGTTCGGGGGGTCGAGCAGTACTTC. Its protein is CASSQVRGVEQYF.

The V gene is TRBV5-6, the J gene TRBJ2-1, with 8 nucleotides matching TRBD1. The germline CDR1 and CDR2 sequences are SGHDT and YYEEEE. The trim removed 3 bases at V and 1 base at J, leaving 0 bases unmatched. This CDR3 is built from 14 residues. CDR3 amino acids: CASSWDRSYNEQFF. The CDR3 bases are TGTGCCAGCAGCTGGGACAGGTCCTACAATGAGCAGTTCTTC.

V usage is TRBV6-5 and J usage is TRBJ1-2; tentative D call: TRBD1 (6 bases). Germline-derived CDR1 and CDR2 are MNHEY and SVGAGI. There are 14 residues in the CDR3. V dropped 0 bases and J dropped 3 bases, with 8 bases sitting between them. The CDR3 protein is CASSYSQGYYGYTF. In nucleotides, the CDR3 is TGTGCCAGCAGTTACTCCCAGGGGTACTATGGCTACACCTTC.

The chain links TRBV5-6 to TRBJ1-5; 7 bases agree with TRBD1. The CDR3 runs 14 residues. Trimming removed 4 bases from V and 2 bases from J; junction bases left unmatched: 3. Germline V gene data show CDR1 as SGHDT and CDR2 as YYEEEE. The CDR3 reads CASSQGEGNQPQHF. Written as DNA, the CDR3 is TGTGCCAGCAGCCAGGGGGAGGGCAATCAGCCCCAGCATTTT.

This rearrangement joins TRBV30 to TRBJ1-4; 8 bases are a match to TRBD1. There are 14 residues in the CDR3. J lost 6 bases, V lost 0 bases, and 3 bases had no gene match. In germline, CDR1 is GTSNPN, CDR2 SVGIG (reference sequence). CDR3 protein: CAWSVQGVYEKLFF. The CDR3 region has the DNA TGTGCCTGGAGTGTACAGGGGGTATATGAAAAACTGTTTTTT.

V is TRBV19 and J is TRBJ1-4, with 8 bases that match TRBD1. The CDR3 spans 15 residues. V dropped 5 bases and J dropped 8; count of bases not matched to a gene: 10. The germline gives CDR1 LNHDA, CDR2 SQIVND (reference sequence). The CDR3 sequence is CASSYPGTGREKLFF. The CDR3 DNA reads as TGTGCCAGTAGTTATCCCGGGACAGGACGGGAAAAACTGTTTTTT.

The rearrangement links TRBV29-1 to TRBJ1-6; D is unresolved. Trimming removed 4 bases at V and 11 bases at J, with 15 bases between. Per germline, CDR1 SQVTM and CDR2 ANQGSEA. The CDR3 is made up of 13 amino acids. The CDR3 DNA reads TGCAGCGTTGTGACGGCCCTGAACGCACCCCTCCACTTT. Encoded protein: CSVVTALNAPLHF.

The genes are TRBV7-2 and TRBJ1-6; possibly TRBD1 for D (5 bases). This CDR3 comprises 14 residues. The V and J ends lost 3 bases and 6 bases respectively, with 9 bases between them. CDR1 and CDR2 (germline): SGHTA, FQGNSA. In DNA, the CDR3 is TGTGCCAGCAGCTTCCAGGGACCTAATTCACCCCTCCACTTT. Its translation: CASSFQGPNSPLHF.